A single sample gave rise to the 13 T cell receptor beta chains below, sequenced in a study of T cell responses to AZD1222 COVID-19 vaccine. Assay used: immunoSEQ multiplex PCR; TCRdb lists only in-frame clones, some missing. Of 98,000 or so clones in the sample, over 90% were seen once. The input for sequencing was peripheral blood, taken on day 0 of AZD1222 vaccination. The receptors shown here come from an adult in good health.

The genes are TRBV7-2 and TRBJ2-7; no definite D call. CDR1 is SGHTA and CDR2 is FQGNSA in the germline V gene. The V end was cut by 5 bases, the J end by 0 bases, with 14 bases between. CDR3 length: 15 amino acids. DNA for the CDR3: TGTGCCAGCAGCCCCCTGGGCCCAGGCTCCTACGAGCAGTACTTC. This translates into CASSPLGPGSYEQYF.

As concerns this clone: One end of the junction is discordant with germline, which a read error may explain. The chain links TRBV7-2 to TRBJ2-7; 9 bases align to TRBD2. The CDR3 extends over 13 amino acids. Germline V gene lookup returns CDR1 SGHTA and CDR2 FQGNSA. Written as DNA, the CDR3 is TGTGCCAGCACCCTGCAAGCTAGCGGGATTTGTTTCTTC. This sequence encodes CASTLQASGICFF.

The chain uses TRBV14 and TRBJ1-2, with TRBD1 matching over 7 bases. Germline trimming cut 4 bases from V and 10 bases from J; bases unmatched to any gene: 9. This CDR3 has 13 amino acids. The germline CDR1 and CDR2 sequences are SGHDN and FVKESK. The CDR3 DNA is TGTGCCAGCAGCCCGACGCGACAGGGCGACTACACCTTC. As protein: CASSPTRQGDYTF.

This sequence joins TRBV27 and TRBJ2-7, with D perhaps matching TRBD2 (5 bases). CDR1 and CDR2 (germline): MNHEY, SMNVEV (reference sequence). The CDR3 consists of 12 residues. V dropped 3 bases and J dropped 6 bases, with 9 bases sitting between them. CDR3: CASSLGEGEQYF. The CDR3 DNA reads as TGTGCCAGCAGTTTGGGAGAAGGCGAGCAGTACTTC.

This clone was seen a handful of times. The sample has other DNA sequences that encode this CDR3 too. The chain carries TRBV28 and TRBJ2-3; tentative D call: TRBD2 (6 bases). The germline V gene encodes CDR1 MDHEN and CDR2 SYDVKM. V shed 7 bases and J shed 1 base, with 15 bases lying between them. The CDR3 is 15 amino acids. The CDR3 is CASTQGSSGTDTQYF. The CDR3 DNA reads TGTGCCAGCACCCAAGGCTCTAGCGGCACAGATACGCAGTATTTT.

The V and J genes are TRBV11-2 and TRBJ1-2; a weak D match, TRBD1 (6 bases). Trimming cost V 1 base and J 5 bases, with 11 bases left between them. The V gene's germline CDR1 is SGHAT and CDR2 FQNNGV. The CDR3 runs to 14 residues. The CDR3 reads CASSLAGGLYGYTF. As DNA, the CDR3 is TGTGCCAGCAGCTTAGCGGGGGGGCTATATGGCTACACCTTC.

This chain's CDR3 is CASSERPPYEQYF. CDR3 sequence (DNA): TGTGCCAGCAGTGAACGGCCACCCTACGAGCAGTACTTC. V and J are TRBV6-1 and TRBJ2-7; D call uncertain. Germline values: CDR1 MNHNS, CDR2 SASEGT. Trimming removed 2 bases from V and 2 bases from J, with 7 bases in between. The CDR3 covers 13 residues.

This clone has only a few counts. The chain employs TRBV7-2 and TRBJ2-7; 8 nucleotides match TRBD1. The V and J ends lost 1 base and 5 bases, in that order; junction bases with no gene match: 7. The CDR3 has 15 residues. Germline CDR1 SGHTA, CDR2 FQGNSA. DNA for the CDR3: TGTGCCAGCAGCTTAGGTGGGACAGGAGGTAACGAGCAGTACTTC. It specifies CASSLGGTGGNEQYF.

CDR3 bases: TGTGCCAGCAGAGGCAGCACAGATACGCAGTATTTT. This encodes CASRGSTDTQYF. V gene TRBV28 combines with J gene TRBJ2-3; D gene unclear. Germline CDR1 MDHEN, CDR2 SYDVKM. Between the trimmed V and J ends, which lost 6 bases and 0 bases, there was a span of 4 bases. The length of the CDR3 is 12 residues. Full variable domain (missing parts from reference TRBV28 and TRBJ2-3): DVKVTQSSRYLVKRTGEKVFLECVQDMDHENMFWYRQDPGLGLRLIYFSYDVKMKEKGDIPEGYSVSREKKERFSLILESASTNQTSMYLCASRGSTDTQYFGPGTRLTVL.

This sequence joins TRBV14 and TRBJ1-1; D unresolved. CDR1 is SGHDN, CDR2 FVKESK, per germline. V lost 4 bases to trimming and J lost 3 bases, with 9 bases between them. This CDR3 is 13 amino acids long. CDR3 nucleotide sequence: TGTGCCAGCAGCCTCACACGGGACACTGAAGCTTTCTTT. As protein: CASSLTRDTEAFF.

The chain has TRBV5-1 and TRBJ2-3; no clear D. CDR3 length: 13 residues. The V gene lost 1 base and the J gene lost 4 bases, with 7 bases spanning the gap. The V gene's germline CDR1 is SGHRS and CDR2 YFSETQ. The CDR3 is CASSLLDADTQYF. The CDR3 bases are TGCGCCAGCAGCTTGCTAGATGCAGATACGCAGTATTTT. The whole variable domain, remainder taken from reference TRBV5-1 and TRBJ2-3, is KAGVTQTPRYLIKTRGQQVTLSCSPISGHRSVSWYQQTPGQGLQFLFEYFSETQRNKGNFPGRFSGRQFSNSRSEMNVSTLELGDSALYLCASSLLDADTQYFGPGTRLTVL.

This clone occurred a few times. The rearrangement joins TRBV4-2 to TRBJ2-3; no clear D. The length of the CDR3 is 14 residues. V was pared by 4 bases and J by 3 bases, with 11 bases between. Germline CDR1 is LGHNA and CDR2 is YNFKEQ. The CDR3, as DNA: TGTGCCAGCAGCCTTGCCTTGGGGACAGATACGCAGTATTTT. Encoded protein: CASSLALGTDTQYF.

The CDR3: CAWSSGTGTYQPQHF. In DNA, the CDR3 is TGTGCCTGGAGTTCCGGGACAGGGACTTATCAGCCCCAGCATTTT. This rearrangement joins TRBV30 to TRBJ1-5, with 9 nucleotides matching TRBD1. The germline gives CDR1 GTSNPN, CDR2 SVGIG (reference sequence). V gave up 2 bases and J gave up 5 bases; unmatched junction bases: 7. The CDR3 totals 15 residues.